What follows describes a single TCR beta chain. Its matching antigen is unknown. Losses at the gene ends were 2 bases for V and 2 bases for J; bases not matched to a gene: 9. The germline CDR1 and CDR2 sequences are SNHLY and FYNNEI. The CDR3 is made up of 18 amino acids. The data stem from a study of blood T cells in healthy people across ages. A second about 7 to 12 cycle PCR used barcoded and J-beta primers. A 12-random-nucleotide template-switch adaptor tagged each cDNA molecule. TCRdb re-derived calls from the 5' RACE reads in MiXCR, one entry per CDR3 protein. The sample carries 450,000 to 650,000 distinct CDR3 sequences, 20% to 30% recorded once. Points from the study as a whole: Researchers said unsorted PBMCs prevented a conclusive naive versus antigen-experienced comparison.

This same sample was also part of a study on T cells of mothers and their children. As reported in that work: Sequencing returned over 8 million TCR beta CDR3 reads per mother and about 3 million per child. No clones detected were persistent microchimeric T cell clones.

The genes are TRBV2 and TRBJ2-5; TRBD2 matches 12 bases. The TCR sequence derives from a boy aged 5-17 years in good health. Material for sequencing was blood. CDR3 bases: TGTGCCAGCAGTGAACTAGCGGGGGGGTTTCGAGGACAAGAGACCCAGTACTTC. Its translation: CASSELAGGFRGQETQYF. The complete variable domain, with remaining parts taken from reference TRBV2 and TRBJ2-5, reads EPEVTQTPSHQVTQMGQEVILRCVPISNHLYFYWYRQILGQKVEFLVSFYNNEISEKSEIFDDQFSVERPDGSNFTLKIRSTKLEDSAMYFCASSELAGGFRGQETQYFGPGTRLLVL.